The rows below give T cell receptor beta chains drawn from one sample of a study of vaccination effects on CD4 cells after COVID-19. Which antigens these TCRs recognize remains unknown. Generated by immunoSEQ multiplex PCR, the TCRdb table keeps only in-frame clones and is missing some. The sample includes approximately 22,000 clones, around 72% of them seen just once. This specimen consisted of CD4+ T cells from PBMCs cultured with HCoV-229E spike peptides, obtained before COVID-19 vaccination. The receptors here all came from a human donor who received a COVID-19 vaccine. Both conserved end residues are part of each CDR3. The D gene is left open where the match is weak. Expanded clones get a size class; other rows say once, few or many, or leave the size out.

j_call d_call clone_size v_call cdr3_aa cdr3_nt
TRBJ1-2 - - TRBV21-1 CASSKDEWRERSYGYTF TGTGCCAGCAGCAAAGATGAGTGGAGGGAAAGGAGTTATGGCTACACCTTC
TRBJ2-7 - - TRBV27 CASSLKDGKPYEQYF TGTGCCAGCAGTTTAAAGGACGGCAAACCCTACGAGCAGTACTTC
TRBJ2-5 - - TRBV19 CASSILDQETQYF TGTGCCAGTAGTATCCTAGACCAAGAGACCCAGTACTTC
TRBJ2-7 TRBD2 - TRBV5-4 CASSVDEGGSSYEQYF TGTGCCAGCAGCGTGGATGAGGGAGGGAGCTCCTACGAGCAGTACTTC
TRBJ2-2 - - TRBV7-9 CASSWAGMGTGELFF TGTGCCAGCAGCTGGGCGGGAATGGGCACCGGGGAGCTGTTTTTT
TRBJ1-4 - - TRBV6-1 CASSEMSSGNEKLFF TGTGCCAGCAGTGAAATGAGTTCGGGGAATGAAAAACTGTTTTTT
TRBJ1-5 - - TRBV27 CASSPGPRGLGGGNQPQHF TGTGCCAGCAGTCCCGGGCCAAGAGGCCTAGGTGGTGGCAATCAGCCCCAGCATTTT
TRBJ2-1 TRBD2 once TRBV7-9 CASSGTEGTSYNEQFF TGTGCCAGCAGCGGTACCGAAGGGACTAGCTACAATGAGCAGTTCTTC
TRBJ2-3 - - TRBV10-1 CASSESIGGSTDTQYF TGCGCCAGCAGTGAGTCGATAGGCGGGAGCACAGATACGCAGTATTTT
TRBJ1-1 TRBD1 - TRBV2 CASSVSAGTGRTEAFF TGTGCCAGCAGTGTGTCGGCCGGGACAGGGCGGACTGAAGCTTTCTTT
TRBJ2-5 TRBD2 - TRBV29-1 CSVEGGGQETQYF TGCAGCGTTGAAGGGGGGGGACAAGAGACCCAGTACTTC
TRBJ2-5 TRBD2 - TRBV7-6 CASSLWTSGSGTQYF TGTGCCAGCAGCCTCTGGACTAGCGGGTCTGGGACCCAGTACTTC
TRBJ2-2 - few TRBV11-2 CASSPLVPGELFF TGTGCCAGCAGTCCGCTAGTTCCCGGGGAGCTGTTTTTT
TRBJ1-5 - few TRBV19 CASSGQLYSNQPQHF TGTGCCAGTAGTGGACAGCTCTATAGCAATCAGCCCCAGCATTTT
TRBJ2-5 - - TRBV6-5 CASSPRGYQETQYF TGTGCCAGCAGTCCACGGGGGTACCAAGAGACCCAGTACTTC
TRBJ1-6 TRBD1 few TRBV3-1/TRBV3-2 CASSARTGYNSPLHF TGTGCCAGCAGCGCACGGACAGGTTATAATTCACCCCTCCACTTT
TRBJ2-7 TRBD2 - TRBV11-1 CASSFSGVGSYEQYF TGTGCCAGCAGCTTCAGCGGGGTGGGCTCCTACGAGCAGTACTTC
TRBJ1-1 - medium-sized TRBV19 CASSFRQVRSNTEAFF TGTGCCAGTAGTTTCCGACAGGTTAGATCGAACACTGAAGCTTTCTTT
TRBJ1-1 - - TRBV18 CASSRNRDKLNTEAFF TGTGCCAGCTCACGGAACCGGGACAAGCTGAACACTGAAGCTTTCTTT
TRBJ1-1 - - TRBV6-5 CASKLGANTEAFF TGTGCCAGCAAGCTAGGCGCGAACACTGAAGCTTTCTTT
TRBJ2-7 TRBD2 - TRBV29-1 CSVEGYGAGGLYEQYF TGCAGCGTTGAAGGTTACGGGGCGGGGGGCCTCTACGAGCAGTACTTC
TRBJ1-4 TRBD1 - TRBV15 CATSSRTGVNEKLFF TGTGCCACCAGCAGCCGCACAGGGGTTAATGAAAAACTGTTTTTT
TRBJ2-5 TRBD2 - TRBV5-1 CASRTGGETQYF TGCGCCAGTAGGACGGGGGGAGAGACCCAGTACTTC